The text below deals with one TCR beta chain. The antigen remains undetermined. The germline V gene encodes CDR1 SEHNR and CDR2 FQNEAQ (reference sequence). With 5 bases clipped from V and 9 bases from J, the junction kept 4 bases outside the gene matches. This CDR3 is 13 amino acids long. These data come from a study of long-term antiretroviral therapy in people with HIV. The samples, holding roughly 0.95-11 million cryopreserved PBMC, were thawed before DNA extraction was carried out. Broader study findings: With ART, diversity went up but was still lower than in transplant donor controls. Nothing was known about ART adherence, viral resistance or changes in therapy. In the period from about 2004 to 2018, blood was collected, possibly under older ART regimens.

Sequencing used immunoSEQ v3.0 at survey level. Clones were sequenced by immunoSEQ multiplex PCR, and TCRdb holds only the in-frame ones, with some missing. The sample includes roughly 28,000 clones, approximately 90% of them seen just once. The specimen comprised unsorted PBMCs, sampled 3.1 years after starting antiretroviral therapy. This chain joins TRBV7-9 and TRBJ1-6; the match to TRBD1 covers 7 bases. This sequence originates from a man between 18 and 29 years old with HIV. CDR3 in DNA: TGTGCCAGCAGCCCAGGACAGGTTTCACCCCTCCACTTT. This codes for CASSPGQVSPLHF. The full variable domain, with the rest looked up from reference TRBV7-9 and TRBJ1-6, is DTGVSQNPRHKITKRGQNVTFRCDPISEHNRLYWYRQTLGQGPEFLTYFQNEAQLEKSRLLSDRFSAERPKGSFSTLEIQRTEQGDSAMYLCASSPGQVSPLHFGNGTRLTVT.